A single sample is the source of the 25 T cell receptor beta chains below, sequenced in a study of beta chain features in type 1 diabetes. No antigen has been assigned to these receptors. Study results and caveats: Among all four CD4+ subsets, Type 1 diabetes patients had TCRB CDR3s that were moderately but significantly shorter.

The entirety of the isolated RNA underwent reverse transcription, so expressed TCRB transcripts were sequenced. Only in-frame clones appear in the TCRdb table, and some are missing; sequencing was by immunoSEQ multiplex PCR. The sample shows some 660,000 clones, around an eighth of them seen only once. Specimen: naive CD4+ T cells from blood. These receptors came from a man between 18 and 29 years old with type 1 diabetes.

This chain connects TRBV6-5 to TRBJ2-3; D is unclear. V was clipped by 6 bases and J by 6 bases, with 13 bases between them. Germline CDR1 is MNHEY and CDR2 is SVGAGI. The CDR3 consists of 13 residues. CDR3 DNA sequence: TGTGCCAGCAGGGCTGAGGTGGTGGATACGCAGTATTTT. It specifies CASRAEVVDTQYF.

This clone was seen a few times. The V gene is TRBV19, the J gene TRBJ2-3; no clear D gene. In germline, CDR1 is LNHDA, CDR2 SQIVND (reference sequence). CDR3 length: 12 residues. V was pared by 3 bases and J by 10 bases, with 11 bases between. This CDR3 is CASSIAGSAQYF. CDR3 nucleotide sequence: TGTGCCAGTAGTATTGCAGGTTCAGCGCAGTATTTT. Together with reference TRBV19 and TRBJ2-3, the CDR3 gives the full variable domain: DGGITQSPKYLFRKEGQNVTLSCEQNLNHDAMYWYRQDPGQGLRLIYYSQIVNDFQKGDIAEGYSVSREKKESFPLTVTSAQKNPTAFYLCASSIAGSAQYFGPGTRLTVL.

The J gene is TRBJ2-5, the V gene TRBV5-6; tentatively, D is TRBD1 (5 bases). In germline, CDR1 is SGHDT, CDR2 YYEEEE. V was pared by 2 bases and J by 2 bases, with 13 bases between. The CDR3 loop spans 15 amino acids. The CDR3 loop reads CASSFLQEPQETQYF. The CDR3 DNA is TGTGCCAGCAGCTTTTTACAGGAGCCTCAAGAGACCCAGTACTTC. Supplemented by reference TRBV5-6 and TRBJ2-5, the full variable domain reads DAGVTQSPTHLIKTRGQQVTLRCSPKSGHDTVSWYQQALGQGPQFIFQYYEEEERQRGNFPDRFSGHQFPNYSSELNVNALLLGDSALYLCASSFLQEPQETQYFGPGTRLLVL.

The chain joins TRBV11-2 to TRBJ1-2, with D possibly matching TRBD1 (5 bases). Germline V gene lookup returns CDR1 SGHAT and CDR2 FQNNGV. The CDR3 has 14 residues. V was clipped by 3 bases and J by 7 bases, with 15 bases between them. CDR3 coding DNA: TGTGCCAGCAGCTTTTTGGCAGGGTATACTGGCTACACCTTC. This encodes CASSFLAGYTGYTF.

This clone was found a few times. V usage is TRBV6-5 and J usage is TRBJ1-5; no clear D gene. The V gene lost 3 bases and the J gene lost 3 bases, with 6 bases spanning the gap. This CDR3 is built from 13 residues. Looked up from germline, CDR1 is MNHEY and CDR2 is SVGAGI. CDR3: CASSYTANQPQHF. The CDR3 DNA reads TGTGCCAGCAGTTATACGGCCAATCAGCCCCAGCATTTT.

The chain has TRBV4-3 and TRBJ1-1; possible D gene TRBD1, 5 bases. The CDR3 has 16 residues. The germline gives CDR1 LGHNA, CDR2 YSLEER. Trimming pared 0 bases from V and 6 bases from J, leaving 17 bases between. CDR3 region: CASSQELGREWAEAFF. In DNA, the CDR3 is TGCGCCAGCAGCCAAGAATTAGGCAGGGAGTGGGCTGAAGCTTTCTTT.

The rearrangement links TRBV6-1 to TRBJ1-2; D perhaps matches TRBD1 (5 bases). The CDR3 has 12 amino acids. Deletions cut 2 bases from V and 7 bases from J, with 8 bases between. Germline V CDR1 and CDR2: MNHNS, SASEGT. This CDR3 is CASSERDGGYTF. The CDR3 DNA reads TGTGCCAGCAGTGAAAGGGACGGTGGCTACACCTTC.

The J gene is TRBJ1-2, the V gene TRBV6-1; D is unclear. The CDR3 totals 13 residues. The V end lost 0 bases, the J end lost 7 bases, and 9 bases lay between the germline ends. Germline V CDR1 and CDR2: MNHNS, SASEGT. The CDR3 region is CASSEARARGYTF. CDR3 DNA: TGTGCCAGCAGTGAAGCGCGAGCGCGTGGCTACACCTTC.

The chain joins TRBV9 to TRBJ2-5; TRBD2 matches 15 bases. The V segment lost 3 bases and the J segment 5 bases; nucleotides outside the gene matches: 5. The CDR3 has 16 amino acids. CDR1 is SGDLS and CDR2 is YYNGEE in the germline V gene. For the CDR3, the DNA is TGTGCCAGCAGCGACGGACTAGCGGGGGGGACGGAGACCCAGTACTTC. This sequence encodes CASSDGLAGGTETQYF.

This clone was counted between two and nine times. This rearrangement joins TRBV28 to TRBJ2-7, with 7 bases aligning to TRBD1. Unmatched junction bases numbered 11, after V lost 6 bases and J lost 3 bases. Germline V gene sequence: CDR1 MDHEN, CDR2 SYDVKM. There are 15 residues in the CDR3. The CDR3: CASRSQTGLNYEQYF. DNA for the CDR3: TGTGCCAGCAGGAGCCAGACAGGGCTAAACTACGAGCAGTACTTC.

This clone turned up a few times. The chain links TRBV15 to TRBJ2-1; tentatively, D is TRBD1 or TRBD2 (5 bases each). This CDR3 contains 13 residues. CDR1 and CDR2 from the germline V gene are LNHNV and YYDKDF (reference sequence). Between the trimmed V and J ends, which lost 8 bases and 2 bases, there was a span of 10 bases. CDR3 nucleotides: TGTGCCACCGGGACGGAGGCCTACAATGAGCAGTTCTTC. The encoded protein is CATGTEAYNEQFF.

J is TRBJ1-2 and V is TRBV30, with a possible D match to TRBD1 (6 bases). Trimming left V 2 bases short and J 13 bases short, with 14 bases between. CDR1 is GTSNPN and CDR2 is SVGIG in the germline V gene (reference sequence). The CDR3 extends over 11 amino acids. CDR3 protein: CAWSRQVSSTF. The CDR3 DNA follows: TGTGCCTGGAGTCGACAGGTCTCTTCCACCTTC.

This rearrangement joins TRBV28 to TRBJ2-5; 7 bases line up with TRBD1. The CDR3 runs to 15 residues. V trimming: 2 bases; J trimming: 2 bases; junction bases outside the gene matches: 5. Germline V gives CDR1 MDHEN, CDR2 SYDVKM. The CDR3 loop reads CASSLNRGLQETQYF. The CDR3 bases are TGTGCCAGCAGTTTAAACAGGGGATTGCAAGAGACCCAGTACTTC.

This clone was detected a few times. The chain uses TRBV19 and TRBJ1-4; D not certain. Germline V gene sequence: CDR1 LNHDA, CDR2 SQIVND (reference sequence). This CDR3 spans 13 amino acids. Trimming removed 6 bases at V and 0 bases at J, with 5 bases between. CDR3 protein: CASRVATNEKLFF. CDR3 DNA sequence: TGTGCCAGTAGAGTTGCAACTAATGAAAAACTGTTTTTT. Full variable domain (remainder filled in from reference TRBV19 and TRBJ1-4): DGGITQSPKYLFRKEGQNVTLSCEQNLNHDAMYWYRQDPGQGLRLIYYSQIVNDFQKGDIAEGYSVSREKKESFPLTVTSAQKNPTAFYLCASRVATNEKLFFGSGTQLSVL.

The V and J genes are TRBV6-6 and TRBJ2-5, with 7 nucleotides matching TRBD2. Germline CDR1 and CDR2: MNHNY and SVGAGI (reference sequence). There are 14 residues in the CDR3. The ends lost 4 bases at V and 9 bases at J; junction bases unmatched: 11. As DNA, the CDR3 is TGTGCCAGCAGTTTTCTAGCGGCCCGGGTGGCCCAGTACTTC. As protein: CASSFLAARVAQYF.

This chain uses TRBV14 with TRBJ2-5, with D maybe TRBD2 (5 bases). There are 15 residues in the CDR3. The V gene lost 1 base and the J gene lost 4 bases, with 13 bases spanning the gap. Per germline, CDR1 SGHDN and CDR2 FVKESK. Here the CDR3 DNA reads TGTGCCAGCAGCCAAGGGGCGGGCCGTCCAGAGACCCAGTACTTC. This translates into CASSQGAGRPETQYF.

The chain combines TRBV7-6 with TRBJ2-2; D assignment may be TRBD1 or TRBD2 (5 bases each). This CDR3 spans 14 amino acids. Germline CDR1 SGHVS, CDR2 FNYEAQ. Trimming left V 4 bases short and J 2 bases short, with 8 bases between. CDR3 sequence reads: CASSSGPNTGELFF. CDR3 in DNA: TGTGCCAGCAGCTCGGGACCAAACACCGGGGAGCTGTTTTTT.

CDR3 region: CASSTRGRTDTQYF. Here the CDR3 DNA reads TGTGCCAGCAGCACCCGGGGGCGCACAGATACGCAGTATTTT. This rearrangement joins TRBV7-2 to TRBJ2-3, with D perhaps given as TRBD1 or TRBD2 (6 bases each). The CDR3 runs to 14 residues. V gave up 5 bases and J gave up 1 base, with 10 bases separating them. Germline CDR1 is SGHTA and CDR2 is FQGNSA.

The count of this clone is one. V gene TRBV11-3 combines with J gene TRBJ2-3; 9 bases are shared with TRBD1. With 4 bases clipped from V and 3 bases from J, the junction kept 5 bases outside the gene matches. The CDR3 is 15 amino acids. From germline, CDR1 is SGHNT and CDR2 YENEEA. CDR3 sequence reads: CASSSGTGMTDTQYF. The CDR3 region has the DNA TGTGCCAGCAGCTCTGGGACAGGGATGACAGATACGCAGTATTTT.

J is TRBJ1-5 and V is TRBV28, with a tentative D call TRBD1 (5 bases). The germline V gene encodes CDR1 MDHEN and CDR2 SYDVKM. The CDR3 spans 17 residues. Trimming cost V 3 bases and J 6 bases, with 21 bases left between them. CDR3 sequence reads: CASSLGPAPAVRQPQHF. CDR3 coding DNA: TGTGCCAGCAGTTTGGGGCCAGCCCCGGCGGTCCGTCAGCCCCAGCATTTT.

This sequence joins TRBV4-2 and TRBJ2-7; no clear D. Trimming removed 4 bases from V and 0 bases from J, with 10 bases in between. This CDR3 contains 14 residues. Germline CDR1 LGHNA, CDR2 YNFKEQ. DNA of the CDR3: TGTGCCAGCAGCCGTGGACGGTTCTCCTACGAGCAGTACTTC. This gives the protein CASSRGRFSYEQYF.

This chain joins TRBV19 and TRBJ1-5; 12 bases agree with TRBD1. Germline lookup yields CDR1 LNHDA and CDR2 SQIVND (reference sequence). After removal of 0 bases from V and 5 bases from J, the junction contained 2 bases not matched to a gene. This CDR3 is 16 amino acids long. The chain's CDR3 is CASSIDRDRGHQPQHF. CDR3 DNA sequence: TGTGCCAGTAGTATAGACCGGGACAGGGGGCATCAGCCCCAGCATTTT.

The chain has TRBV5-1 and TRBJ2-7; D is unclear. There are 13 residues in the CDR3. Trimming took 2 bases from V and 3 from J, leaving 9 bases between them. The germline CDR1 and CDR2 sequences are SGHRS and YFSETQ. The CDR3 nucleotides are TGCGCCAGCAGCTTTCCCGACAACTACGAGCAGTACTTC. Protein: CASSFPDNYEQYF. Drawing the rest from reference TRBV5-1 and TRBJ2-7, the complete variable domain is KAGVTQTPRYLIKTRGQQVTLSCSPISGHRSVSWYQQTPGQGLQFLFEYFSETQRNKGNFPGRFSGRQFSNSRSEMNVSTLELGDSALYLCASSFPDNYEQYFGPGTRLTVT.

On this clone: Other nucleotide sequences in the sample specify the same CDR3. The chain carries TRBV11-2 and TRBJ2-3; no definite D call. This CDR3 is built from 13 residues. The V gene's germline CDR1 is SGHAT and CDR2 FQNNGV. Trimming cost V 6 bases and J 0 bases, with 7 bases left between them. The chain's CDR3 is CASSSGSTDTQYF. For the CDR3, the DNA is TGTGCCAGCAGTTCTGGGAGCACAGATACGCAGTATTTT.

On this clone itself: Different DNA sequences within this sample yield the same CDR3. The chain joins TRBV2 to TRBJ2-5, with D unresolved. This CDR3 region has 12 residues. Trimming pared 3 bases from V and 2 bases from J, leaving 4 bases between. Per germline, CDR1 SNHLY and CDR2 FYNNEI. The DNA for the CDR3 is TGTGCCAGCAGTGATCGTCAAGAGACCCAGTACTTC. It codes for CASSDRQETQYF.